The next 13 T cell receptor beta chains were all read from a single sample in a study of shared clonotypes between healthy human individuals. Produced via immunoSEQ multiplex PCR; TCRdb's table is partial and in-frame only. The sample contains under 1,100,000 clones, about 74% of which appear only once. Sequenced: memory CD4+ T cells sorted from blood. Subset defined: CD45RA-negative fraction. The receptors were gathered from a man aged 18 to 29 in good health.

This clone came up once. The CDR3 reads CAWSVPTTSGYTF. The DNA for the CDR3 is TGTGCCTGGAGTGTTCCGACAACCTCTGGCTACACCTTC. V and J are TRBV30 and TRBJ1-2, with no clear D. CDR3 length: 13 residues. Germline CDR1 reads GTSNPN; CDR2 reads SVGIG (reference sequence). V lost 0 bases and J lost 7, with 12 bases in between.

The V and J genes are TRBV2 and TRBJ2-3; either TRBD1 or TRBD2 may fit D (5 bases each). The V and J ends lost 3 bases and 3 bases respectively, with 13 bases between them. Germline CDR1 and CDR2: SNHLY and FYNNEI. The CDR3 extends over 15 amino acids. CDR3 DNA: TGTGCCAGCAGTGATGCCCTTGGGGGTACAGATACGCAGTATTTT. Translated, it gives CASSDALGGTDTQYF. Complete variable domain (other parts from reference TRBV2 and TRBJ2-3): EPEVTQTPSHQVTQMGQEVILRCVPISNHLYFYWYRQILGQKVEFLVSFYNNEISEKSEIFDDQFSVERPDGSNFTLKIRSTKLEDSAMYFCASSDALGGTDTQYFGPGTRLTVL.

V gene TRBV2 combines with J gene TRBJ1-5; TRBD1 agrees at 9 bases. CDR1 is SNHLY and CDR2 is FYNNEI in the germline V gene. CDR3 length equals 14 residues. V trimming: 5 bases; J trimming: 6 bases; junction bases outside the gene matches: 5. The CDR3 protein is CASSQQGAGQPQHF. The DNA of the CDR3 is TGTGCCAGCAGTCAACAGGGGGCAGGTCAGCCCCAGCATTTT. The variable domain in full, completed from reference TRBV2 and TRBJ1-5, reads EPEVTQTPSHQVTQMGQEVILRCVPISNHLYFYWYRQILGQKVEFLVSFYNNEISEKSEIFDDQFSVERPDGSNFTLKIRSTKLEDSAMYFCASSQQGAGQPQHFGDGTRLSIL.

This clone showed up just a few times. This chain links TRBV6-6 with TRBJ1-6; no reliable D call. Germline CDR1 is MNHNY and CDR2 is SVGAGI (reference sequence). The CDR3 has 14 residues. V lost 4 bases and J 8 bases, leaving 12 bases between the germline ends. CDR3 protein: CASSSPNMDSPLHF. In DNA form, the CDR3 reads TGTGCCAGCAGTTCTCCAAATATGGATTCACCCCTCCACTTT.

The CDR3 DNA reads TGTGCCAGCAGTTTCCTAGCCTACAATGAGCAGTTCTTC. Its translation is CASSFLAYNEQFF. The genes are TRBV28 and TRBJ2-1; no clear D. The germline CDR1 and CDR2 sequences are MDHEN and SYDVKM. This CDR3 region has 13 residues. V lost 3 bases and J 2 bases, leaving 5 bases between the germline ends.

J is TRBJ1-4 and V is TRBV6-6, with a weak D call TRBD1 (5 bases). V lost 6 bases and J lost 1, with 9 bases in between. CDR1 is MNHNY and CDR2 is SVGAGI in the germline V gene (reference sequence). There are 14 residues in the CDR3. The chain's CDR3 is CASSGQGTNEKLFF. The CDR3 region has the DNA TGTGCCAGCAGCGGGCAGGGAACTAATGAAAAACTGTTTTTT.

This sequence joins TRBV18 and TRBJ1-4; no clear D. The CDR3 has 14 residues. Germline V gene data show CDR1 as KGHSH and CDR2 as LQKENI. The V gene lost 2 bases and the J gene lost 8 bases, with 12 bases spanning the gap. As DNA, the CDR3 is TGTGCCAGCTCACCATCTACAAGGGCGGAAAAACTGTTTTTT. This translates into CASSPSTRAEKLFF.

The chain joins TRBV30 to TRBJ2-3; 10 bases align to TRBD1. The CDR3 consists of 15 residues. J was trimmed by 0 bases and V by 4 bases; bases with no gene match: 4. Germline V gives CDR1 GTSNPN, CDR2 SVGIG (reference sequence). The CDR3 spells CAWTRQGASTDTQYF. The CDR3 DNA reads as TGTGCCTGGACCCGACAGGGGGCAAGCACAGATACGCAGTATTTT.

The chain links TRBV5-1 to TRBJ2-2; D is perhaps TRBD1 or TRBD2 (6 bases each). Trimming cost V 4 bases and J 4 bases, with 17 bases left between them. From germline, CDR1 is SGHRS and CDR2 YFSETQ. This CDR3 has 16 residues. Written as DNA, the CDR3 is TGCGCCAGCAGCCCTGCCGTAGGGGGGACCACCGGGGAGCTGTTTTTT. Amino acid sequence: CASSPAVGGTTGELFF.

The V and J genes are TRBV30 and TRBJ2-7; D possibly uses TRBD1 or TRBD2 (6 bases each). The germline gives CDR1 GTSNPN, CDR2 SVGIG (reference sequence). Trimming removed 6 bases from V and 2 bases from J, with 17 bases in between. There are 14 residues in the CDR3. The CDR3 loop is CACRGEGKTYEQYF. DNA of the CDR3: TGTGCCTGTAGGGGGGAAGGGAAAACCTACGAGCAGTACTTC.

This clone was seen only a few times. The CDR3: CASSRSGVAEAFF. The CDR3 nucleotides read TGCGCCAGCAGTCGATCGGGTGTAGCTGAAGCTTTCTTT. The chain carries TRBV5-1 and TRBJ1-1; D is unclear. Germline assignment: CDR1 SGHRS and CDR2 YFSETQ. V lost 5 bases and J 6 bases, leaving 14 bases between the germline ends. The CDR3 is 13 residues long.

The chain links TRBV6-6 to TRBJ2-7; tentatively, D is TRBD1 (6 bases). CDR1 is MNHNY, CDR2 SVGAGI, per germline (reference sequence). V lost 7 bases and J lost 9, with 13 bases in between. The CDR3 is 11 residues long. CDR3 protein: CASISGDLQYF. The CDR3 bases are TGTGCCAGCATCTCAGGGGATCTGCAGTACTTC.

Comment on this clone: Other DNA sequences in this specimen translate into the identical CDR3. This chain connects TRBV5-4 to TRBJ2-5; D is uncertain. This CDR3 is built from 13 residues. CDR1 and CDR2 from the germline V gene are SGHNT and YYREEE (reference sequence). Deletions cut 0 bases from V and 2 bases from J, with 5 bases between. The CDR3 here is CASSLDPQETQYF. Written as DNA, the CDR3 is TGTGCCAGCAGCTTGGATCCTCAAGAGACCCAGTACTTC.